What follows is one TCR beta chain and its context. What it binds is not known. This record comes from a study of PD-L1 blockade in urothelial cancer. Whole-study context: About 90% of the roughly 29 patients were men who had bladder-origin urothelial cancer. Blood samples had a median of 141,255 T cells. Blood analysis was done at 3 weeks (second dose) and 6 weeks after treatment began. Study outcomes and limitations: Pretreatment TCR clonality in blood under the median foretold superior survival.

The protocol was immunoSEQ multiplex PCR, while the TCRdb copy is restricted to in-frame clones and leaves out a portion. The table has 50,000 or so clones, around three quarters seen once. CDR3 length: 13 residues. Per germline, CDR1 SGHTA and CDR2 FQGNSA. V was trimmed by 1 base and J by 4 bases, leaving 7 bases between them. The receptor was derived from a man aged 70-80 years with urothelial cancer. Sequenced material: PBMCs, taken around atezolizumab (anti-PD-L1) treatment. V gene TRBV7-2 combines with J gene TRBJ2-5; D is perhaps TRBD1 (5 bases). This chain's CDR3 is CASSLGQRETQYF. The CDR3 coding sequence is TGTGCCAGCAGCTTAGGACAGAGAGAGACCCAGTACTTC.